These 9 T cell receptor beta chains share one sample of origin, sequenced in a study of vaccination effects on CD4 cells after COVID-19. Clones were sequenced by immunoSEQ multiplex PCR, and TCRdb holds only the in-frame ones, with some missing. The sample contains about 63,000 clones, around three quarters of which appear only once. Their antigens remain unidentified. With the ViraFEST assay, the study expanded antigen-specific CD4+ T cells using viral peptide pools, then sequenced them. Having been cultured for roughly 11 days, the cells underwent CD4+ T cell isolation. Vaccinated recipients, who were negative for nucleocapsid antibodies, had no history of SARS-CoV-2 infection. This specimen consisted of CD4+ T cells from PBMCs cultured with HCoV-OC43 spike peptides, obtained before COVID-19 vaccination. This sample's subset: HCoV-OC43 spike overlapping peptide pool stimulation. The receptors come from a human donor who received a COVID-19 vaccine.

A single count supports this clone. V and J are TRBV5-1 and TRBJ2-7, with D unclear. The CDR3 consists of 13 residues. The V gene's germline CDR1 is SGHRS and CDR2 YFSETQ. V was cut by 4 bases and J by 3 bases, with 11 bases left in between. The CDR3 DNA follows: TGCGCCAGCAGCGCCGGACCGGGCTACGAGCAGTACGTC. This encodes CASSAGPGYEQYV.

The chain uses TRBV19 and TRBJ2-1, with D possibly TRBD1 on 5 matching bases. Trimming stripped 5 bases from V and 6 bases from J, with 17 bases between. The germline gives CDR1 LNHDA, CDR2 SQIVND (reference sequence). This CDR3 is 15 amino acids long. DNA of the CDR3: TGTGCCAGTAGTCCTACAGGAAAACGAAGCAATGAGCAGTTCTTC. It codes for CASSPTGKRSNEQFF. Based on the CDR3 plus reference TRBV19 and TRBJ2-1, the full variable domain is DGGITQSPKYLFRKEGQNVTLSCEQNLNHDAMYWYRQDPGQGLRLIYYSQIVNDFQKGDIAEGYSVSREKKESFPLTVTSAQKNPTAFYLCASSPTGKRSNEQFFGPGTRLTVL.

This clone has more than one count but fewer than ten. The chain has TRBV7-9 and TRBJ1-4; no reliable D call. V lost 3 bases to trimming and J lost 3 bases, with 2 bases between them. Germline assignment: CDR1 SEHNR and CDR2 FQNEAQ (reference sequence). This CDR3 has 12 amino acids. CDR3 DNA sequence: TGTGCCAGCAGCTTGGCTAATGAAAAACTGTTTTTT. It translates to CASSLANEKLFF.

CDR3 in amino acids: CASSPGADYQETQYF. Here the CDR3 DNA reads TGTGCCAGCTCACCCGGGGCAGATTACCAAGAGACCCAGTACTTC. This chain links TRBV18 with TRBJ2-5; D may be TRBD1 or TRBD2 (5 bases each). The CDR3 length is 15 residues. With 3 bases removed from V and 0 bases from J, the gap between germline ends came to 11 bases. Germline V gene lookup returns CDR1 KGHSH and CDR2 LQKENI.

The chain carries TRBV3-1 (or the pseudogene TRBV3-2) and TRBJ2-3; D unclear. This CDR3 is built from 16 residues. CDR1 and CDR2 from the germline V gene are LGHDT and YNNKEL (reference sequence). V lost 0 bases and J lost 2, with 12 bases in between. The CDR3 reads CASSQDSAVLTDTQYF. CDR3 nucleotide sequence: TGTGCCAGCAGCCAAGATTCGGCAGTCCTCACAGATACGCAGTATTTT.

This chain connects TRBV19 to TRBJ2-6, with TRBD1 matching over 7 bases. V lost 0 bases, J lost 5 bases, and 13 bases stayed unmatched. The germline CDR1 and CDR2 sequences are LNHDA and SQIVND (reference sequence). This CDR3 contains 19 residues. The CDR3 region is CASSIDQRTGTTWANVLTF. In nucleotides, the CDR3 is TGTGCCAGTAGTATAGATCAAAGGACAGGTACAACCTGGGCCAACGTCCTGACTTTC.

The V and J genes are TRBV6-5 and TRBJ2-1; 8 positions match TRBD2. After removal of 6 bases from V and 6 bases from J, the junction contained 10 bases not matched to a gene. Germline CDR1 is MNHEY and CDR2 is SVGAGI. The CDR3 sequence is 15 residues long. The CDR3 is CASSGRVAGSNEQFF. DNA of the CDR3: TGTGCCAGCAGCGGGCGTGTAGCGGGGAGCAATGAGCAGTTCTTC.

The chain carries TRBV5-5 and TRBJ2-7; D gene ambiguous. Germline CDR1 is SGHKS and CDR2 is YYEKEE (reference sequence). This CDR3 is 13 amino acids long. V was pared by 4 bases and J by 1 base, with 9 bases between. CDR3 nucleotides: TGTGCCAGCAGCACCGCATTGTCCTACGAGCAGTACGTC. Protein: CASSTALSYEQYV.

V usage is TRBV18 and J usage is TRBJ2-3, with no clear D. CDR3 length: 13 amino acids. V dropped 2 bases and J dropped 8 bases, with 11 bases sitting between them. CDR1 is KGHSH, CDR2 LQKENI, per germline. DNA for the CDR3: TGTGCCAGCTCACCAGACGCCTTAGGTACGCAGTATTTT. Its protein product is CASSPDALGTQYF.